Presented here are 14 T cell receptor beta chains from one specimen sequenced in a study of T-cell reconstitution after alpha-beta-depleted transplantation in children. This sample's TCRbeta library carried unique molecular identifier barcodes. From the PCR reads, TCRdb called clonotypes with MiXCR, one entry per CDR3 protein. In the table there are 600,000 to 800,000 distinct CDR3 sequences, roughly 13% of which are singletons. The sequencing here drew on PBMCs, taken before TCRalphabeta/CD19-depleted stem cell transplant. The origin of the receptors is a girl aged 2-15 years with congenital amegakaryocytic thrombocytopenia, due to receive a stem cell transplant.

The chain links TRBV10-1 to TRBJ2-2; D unresolved. The V end lost 8 bases, the J end lost 1 base, and 8 bases lay between the germline ends. Germline lookup yields CDR1 WNHNN and CDR2 SYGVQD (reference sequence). The CDR3 has 13 residues. This chain's CDR3 is CASERRNTGELFF. As DNA, the CDR3 is TGCGCCAGCGAGAGGAGGAACACCGGGGAGCTGTTTTTT.

In this sample, this clonotype turned up many times. The chain uses TRBV20-1 and TRBJ2-7, with D unclear. The length of the CDR3 is 11 residues. Germline CDR1 DFQATT, CDR2 SNEGSKA (reference sequence). V lost 6 bases and J 3 bases, leaving 9 bases between the germline ends. CDR3 DNA: TGCAGTGCGGGGTGGGACTACGAGCAGTACTTC. It yields the protein CSAGWDYEQYF.

This clonotype was detected a few times. V gene TRBV28 combines with J gene TRBJ2-2; 8 bases are shared with TRBD2. With 3 bases clipped from V and 4 bases from J, the junction kept 4 bases outside the gene matches. Germline V gene lookup returns CDR1 MDHEN and CDR2 SYDVKM. The CDR3 totals 15 residues. CDR3 sequence: CASSFPGRGTGELFF. In DNA, the CDR3 is TGTGCCAGCAGTTTTCCCGGGAGGGGCACCGGGGAGCTGTTTTTT.

The CDR3 DNA reads TGTGCCAGCAGTTTAGTTAGACTAGCGGGAAACTACAATGAGCAGTTCTTC. This translates into CASSLVRLAGNYNEQFF. The chain combines TRBV12-3 or TRBV12-4 with TRBJ2-1; 11 bases map to TRBD2. Trimming took 1 base from V and 3 from J; bases not matched to a gene: 5. This CDR3 has 17 amino acids.

This clonotype was found a few times. The J gene is TRBJ2-2, the V gene TRBV14, with 8 bases matching TRBD2. V gave up 2 bases and J gave up 5 bases; unmatched junction bases: 4. CDR1 and CDR2 (germline): SGHDN, FVKESK. This CDR3 contains 15 residues. CDR3 DNA sequence: TGTGCCAGCAGCCAATATTCGGGAGGGACCGGGGAGCTGTTTTTT. It translates to CASSQYSGGTGELFF.

J is TRBJ2-7 and V is TRBV5-1, with 9 bases that match TRBD2. The length of the CDR3 is 16 residues. Germline CDR1 and CDR2: SGHRS and YFSETQ. With V trimmed by 4 bases and J by 3 bases, 11 bases remained unmatched. The DNA for the CDR3 is TGCGCCAGCAGCGCAGAACCGGGACTAGCCTTCTACGAGCAGTACTTC. Residues: CASSAEPGLAFYEQYF. Based on the CDR3 plus reference TRBV5-1 and TRBJ2-7, the full variable domain is KAGVTQTPRYLIKTRGQQVTLSCSPISGHRSVSWYQQTPGQGLQFLFEYFSETQRNKGNFPGRFSGRQFSNSRSEMNVSTLELGDSALYLCASSAEPGLAFYEQYFGPGTRLTVT.

This clonotype was counted many times. V usage is TRBV20-1 and J usage is TRBJ2-3, with 9 nucleotides matching TRBD2. Germline V gene data show CDR1 as DFQATT and CDR2 as SNEGSKA (reference sequence). V shed 1 base and J 2 bases; nucleotides not matched to a gene: 7. The CDR3 covers 16 residues. The CDR3 loop is CSARAFLAGSTDTQYF. DNA for the CDR3: TGCAGTGCTAGAGCTTTCCTAGCGGGGTCCACAGATACGCAGTATTTT.

This rearrangement joins TRBV5-1 to TRBJ1-3; 8 positions match TRBD1. This CDR3 is 15 amino acids long. The V gene end was trimmed by 4 bases and the J gene end by 3 bases; junction bases not matched to a gene: 6. From germline, CDR1 is SGHRS and CDR2 YFSETQ. The CDR3, as DNA: TGCGCCAGCAGCGACGGGACAGGTCGTGGAAACACCATATATTTT. Translating it yields CASSDGTGRGNTIYF.

The table lists this clonotype with many counts. This chain joins TRBV7-8 and TRBJ2-7; possibly TRBD1 for D (5 bases). The CDR3 length is 15 residues. CDR1 SGHVS and CDR2 FQNEAQ come from the germline V gene. V lost 1 base and J lost 2, with 12 bases in between. The CDR3 is CASSLVQAPPYEQYF. The CDR3 DNA reads TGTGCCAGCAGCTTAGTACAGGCCCCTCCCTACGAGCAGTACTTC.

This clonotype has only a few counts. V usage is TRBV5-1 and J usage is TRBJ2-1; 10 bases are shared with TRBD2. The CDR3 runs 15 residues. With V trimmed by 3 bases and J by 7 bases, 7 bases remained unmatched. Germline CDR1 and CDR2: SGHRS and YFSETQ. The CDR3 here is CASSYGSGRRNEQFF. The CDR3 DNA is TGCGCCAGCAGCTACGGTAGCGGGAGGCGGAATGAGCAGTTCTTC.

This clonotype was recorded many times. A junction end diverges from the germline sequence, so it may reflect a read error. The gene calls are TRBV5-1 and TRBJ2-6; 8 nucleotides align to TRBD2. Germline V gene sequence: CDR1 SGHRS, CDR2 YFSETQ. The CDR3 is 15 residues long. The CDR3 spells CASSTAGVVANVLTF. CDR3 DNA sequence: TGTGCCAGCAGCACAGCGGGAGTGGTGGCCAACGTCCTGACTTTC.

Ten or more counts support this clonotype. The genes are TRBV20-1 and TRBJ2-3, with 9 bases aligning to TRBD2. The CDR3 is 13 residues long. Trimming took 3 bases from V and 6 from J; bases not matched to a gene: 4. Germline CDR1 is DFQATT and CDR2 is SNEGSKA (reference sequence). This CDR3 reads CSASGTSLDTQYF. The CDR3 DNA reads as TGCAGTGCTAGCGGGACTAGCTTGGATACGCAGTATTTT.

This clonotype was seen at least ten times. This chain joins TRBV20-1 and TRBJ2-1; 11 bases agree with TRBD1. This CDR3 contains 15 residues. Per the germline V gene, CDR1 is DFQATT and CDR2 is SNEGSKA (reference sequence). V trimming: 0 bases; J trimming: 7 bases; junction bases outside the gene matches: 5. DNA of the CDR3: TGCAGTGCTAGAGAACTCGGACAGGGGGCAAATGAGCAGTTCTTC. This sequence encodes CSARELGQGANEQFF.

This clonotype came up many times. The rearrangement links TRBV12-3 or TRBV12-4 to TRBJ1-1, with D maybe TRBD1 (6 bases). CDR3 length: 12 residues. V was shortened by 5 bases and J by 6 bases, with 10 bases between the two germline ends. Written as DNA, the CDR3 is TGTGCCAGCAGTCTCGGGACACCTGAAGCTTTCTTT. Translating it yields CASSLGTPEAFF.